This TCR beta chain derives from a study of lymphopenia after photon versus proton radiotherapy. Here immunoSEQ multiplex PCR was the method, and the copy in TCRdb shows in-frame clones only, minus some. The repertoire includes some 27,000 clones, about 81% of them detected once, and roughly 29% sits in the top ten. The CDR3 runs to 15 residues. Germline V gene data show CDR1 as SEHNR and CDR2 as FQNEAQ (reference sequence). V was trimmed by 2 bases and J by 5 bases, leaving 12 bases between them. Material: peripheral blood, obtained from a patient treated with photon-based radiotherapy. V and J are TRBV7-9 and TRBJ2-2; D could derive from TRBD1 or TRBD2 (6 bases each). This clonotype originated in a man aged 45-65 years with gastric cancer. CDR3 nucleotides: TGTGCCAGCAGCTTATCTCTAGGGGGGACCGGGGAGCTGTTTTTT. This sequence encodes CASSLSLGGTGELFF.